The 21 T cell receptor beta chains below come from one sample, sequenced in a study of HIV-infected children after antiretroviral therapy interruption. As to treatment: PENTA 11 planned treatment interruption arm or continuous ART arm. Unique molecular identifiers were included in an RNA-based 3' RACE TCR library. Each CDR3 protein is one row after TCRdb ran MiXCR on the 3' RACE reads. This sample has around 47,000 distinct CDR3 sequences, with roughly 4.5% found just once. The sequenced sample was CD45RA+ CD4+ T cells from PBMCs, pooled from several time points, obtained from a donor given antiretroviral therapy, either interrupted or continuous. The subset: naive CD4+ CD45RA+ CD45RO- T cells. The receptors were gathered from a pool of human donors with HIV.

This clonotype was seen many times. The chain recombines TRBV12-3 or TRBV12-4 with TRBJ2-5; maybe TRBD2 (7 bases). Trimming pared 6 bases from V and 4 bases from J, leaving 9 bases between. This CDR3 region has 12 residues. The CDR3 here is CASSGGLETQYF. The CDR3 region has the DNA TGTGCCAGCAGCGGGGGGCTAGAGACCCAGTACTTC.

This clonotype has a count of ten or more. The CDR3 nucleotides are TGTGCCAGCTCACCCCCAGGGGGCGCAGATACGCAGTATTTT. Its protein is CASSPPGGADTQYF. The V call is TRBV18, the J call TRBJ2-3, with TRBD1 matching over 8 bases. V gave up 3 bases and J gave up 4 bases; unmatched junction bases: 3. Looked up from germline, CDR1 is KGHSH and CDR2 is LQKENI. The CDR3 totals 14 residues. Drawing the rest from reference TRBV18 and TRBJ2-3, the complete variable domain is NAGVMQNPRHLVRRRGQEARLRCSPMKGHSHVYWYRQLPEEGLKFMVYLQKENIIDESGMPKERFSAEFPKEGPSILRIQQVVRGDSAAYFCASSPPGGADTQYFGPGTRLTVL.

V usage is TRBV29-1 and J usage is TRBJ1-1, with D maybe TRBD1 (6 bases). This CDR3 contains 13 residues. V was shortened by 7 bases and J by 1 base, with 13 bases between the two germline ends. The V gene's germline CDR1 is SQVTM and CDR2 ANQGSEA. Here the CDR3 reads CSGQQGTNTEAFF. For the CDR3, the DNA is TGCAGCGGCCAACAGGGTACGAACACTGAAGCTTTCTTT.

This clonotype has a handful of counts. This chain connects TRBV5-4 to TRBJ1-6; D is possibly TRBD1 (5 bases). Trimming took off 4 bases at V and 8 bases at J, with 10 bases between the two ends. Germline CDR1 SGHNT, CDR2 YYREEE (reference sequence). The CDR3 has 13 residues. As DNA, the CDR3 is TGTGCCAGCAGCGTCTCGGGGGATTCACCCCTCCACTTT. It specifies CASSVSGDSPLHF.

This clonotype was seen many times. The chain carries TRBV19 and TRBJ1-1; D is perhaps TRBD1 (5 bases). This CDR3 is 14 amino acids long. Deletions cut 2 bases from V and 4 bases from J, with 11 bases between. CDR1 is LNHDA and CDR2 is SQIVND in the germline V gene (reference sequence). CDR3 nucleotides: TGTGCCAGTAGTATACAGGGTTTGCGCACTGAAGCTTTCTTT. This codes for CASSIQGLRTEAFF. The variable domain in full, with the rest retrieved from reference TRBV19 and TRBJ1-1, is DGGITQSPKYLFRKEGQNVTLSCEQNLNHDAMYWYRQDPGQGLRLIYYSQIVNDFQKGDIAEGYSVSREKKESFPLTVTSAQKNPTAFYLCASSIQGLRTEAFFGQGTRLTVV.

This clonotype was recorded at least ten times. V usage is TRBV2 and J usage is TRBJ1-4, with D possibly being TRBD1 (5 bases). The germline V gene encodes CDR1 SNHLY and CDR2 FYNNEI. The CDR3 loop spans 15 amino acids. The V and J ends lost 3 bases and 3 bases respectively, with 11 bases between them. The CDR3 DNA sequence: TGTGCCAGCAGTGACCGACAGTCCGCTAATGAAAAACTGTTTTTT. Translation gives CASSDRQSANEKLFF.

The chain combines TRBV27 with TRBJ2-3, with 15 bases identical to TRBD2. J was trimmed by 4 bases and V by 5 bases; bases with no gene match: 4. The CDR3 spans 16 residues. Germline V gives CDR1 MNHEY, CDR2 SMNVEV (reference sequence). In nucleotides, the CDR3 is TGTGCCAGCAGTCCCAGGACTAGCGGGGGGGCAGATACGCAGTATTTT. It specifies CASSPRTSGGADTQYF.

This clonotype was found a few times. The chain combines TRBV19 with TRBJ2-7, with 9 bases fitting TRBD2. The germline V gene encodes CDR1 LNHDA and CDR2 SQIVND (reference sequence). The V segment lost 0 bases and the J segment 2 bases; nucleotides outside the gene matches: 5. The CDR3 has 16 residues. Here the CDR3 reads CASSIESRGGPYEQYF. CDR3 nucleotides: TGTGCCAGTAGTATAGAATCGCGGGGGGGCCCCTACGAGCAGTACTTC.

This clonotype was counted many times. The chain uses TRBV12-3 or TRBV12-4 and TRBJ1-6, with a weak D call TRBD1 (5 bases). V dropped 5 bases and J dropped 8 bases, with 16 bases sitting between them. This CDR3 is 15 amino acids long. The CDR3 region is CASSPRDVGYSPLHF. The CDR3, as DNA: TGTGCCAGCAGTCCCCGGGACGTGGGATATTCACCCCTCCACTTT.

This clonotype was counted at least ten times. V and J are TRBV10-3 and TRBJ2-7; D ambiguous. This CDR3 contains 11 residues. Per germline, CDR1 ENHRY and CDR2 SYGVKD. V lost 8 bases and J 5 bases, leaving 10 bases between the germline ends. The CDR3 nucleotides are TGTGCCATCGGACCTGAGGACGAGCAGTACTTC. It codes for CAIGPEDEQYF.

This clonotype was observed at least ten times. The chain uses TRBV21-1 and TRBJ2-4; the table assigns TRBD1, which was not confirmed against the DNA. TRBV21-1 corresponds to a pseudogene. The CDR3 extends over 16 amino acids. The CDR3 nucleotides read TGTGCCAGCAGTAAGGGGACAGGGGCTGGCAAAAACATTCAGTACTTC. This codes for CASSKGTGAGKNIQYF.

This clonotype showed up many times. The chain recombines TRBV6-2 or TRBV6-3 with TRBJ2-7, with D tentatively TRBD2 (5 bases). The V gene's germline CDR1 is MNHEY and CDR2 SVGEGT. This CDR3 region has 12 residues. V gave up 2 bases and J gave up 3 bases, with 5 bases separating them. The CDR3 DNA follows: TGTGCCAGCAGTTACCGGGACTACGAGCAGTACTTC. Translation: CASSYRDYEQYF.

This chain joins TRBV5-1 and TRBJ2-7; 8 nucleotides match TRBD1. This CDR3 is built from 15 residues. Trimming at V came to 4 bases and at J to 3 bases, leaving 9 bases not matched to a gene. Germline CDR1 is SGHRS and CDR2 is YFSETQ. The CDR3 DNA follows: TGCGCCAGCAGCCGCGGGACAGGCCATCTCTACGAGCAGTACTTC. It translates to CASSRGTGHLYEQYF.

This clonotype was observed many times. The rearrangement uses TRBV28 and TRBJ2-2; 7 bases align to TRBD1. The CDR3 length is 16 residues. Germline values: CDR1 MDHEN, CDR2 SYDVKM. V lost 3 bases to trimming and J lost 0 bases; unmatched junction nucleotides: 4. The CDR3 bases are TGTGCCAGCAGTTTCGACAGGGCCCCGAACACCGGGGAGCTGTTTTTT. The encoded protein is CASSFDRAPNTGELFF.

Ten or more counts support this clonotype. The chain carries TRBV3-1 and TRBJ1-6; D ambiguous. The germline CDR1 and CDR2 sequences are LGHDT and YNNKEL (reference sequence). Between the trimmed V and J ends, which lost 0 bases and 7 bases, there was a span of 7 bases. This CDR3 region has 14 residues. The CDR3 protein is CASSQDQPNSPLHF. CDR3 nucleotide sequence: TGTGCCAGCAGCCAAGATCAACCGAATTCACCCCTCCACTTT.

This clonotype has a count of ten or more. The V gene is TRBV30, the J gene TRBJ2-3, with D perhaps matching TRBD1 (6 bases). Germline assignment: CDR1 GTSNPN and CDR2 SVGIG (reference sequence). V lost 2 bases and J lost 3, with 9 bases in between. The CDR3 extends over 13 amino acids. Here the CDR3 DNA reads TGTGCCTGGAGTACCGGGACAACAGATACGCAGTATTTT. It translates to CAWSTGTTDTQYF.

The CDR3 protein is CASSFVGSPGNEQYF. The CDR3 nucleotides are TGCGCCAGCAGCTTTGTCGGGAGTCCAGGGAACGAGCAGTACTTC. The V call is TRBV5-1, the J call TRBJ2-7; the D gene is possibly TRBD2 (6 bases). The germline gives CDR1 SGHRS, CDR2 YFSETQ. This CDR3 comprises 15 residues. Trimming pared 2 bases from V and 5 bases from J, leaving 17 bases between.

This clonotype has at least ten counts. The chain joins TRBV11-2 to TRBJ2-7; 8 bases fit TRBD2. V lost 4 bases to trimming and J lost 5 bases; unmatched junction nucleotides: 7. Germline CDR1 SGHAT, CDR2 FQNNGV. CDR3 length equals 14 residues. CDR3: CASSSRTSSDEQYF. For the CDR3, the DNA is TGTGCCAGCAGCTCACGGACTAGCTCGGACGAGCAGTACTTC.

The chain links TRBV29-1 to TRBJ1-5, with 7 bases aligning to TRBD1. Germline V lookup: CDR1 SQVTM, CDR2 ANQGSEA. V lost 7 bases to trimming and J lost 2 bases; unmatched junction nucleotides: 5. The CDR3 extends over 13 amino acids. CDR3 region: CSARQGRNQPQHF. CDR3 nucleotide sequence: TGCAGCGCGAGACAGGGTCGCAATCAGCCCCAGCATTTT.

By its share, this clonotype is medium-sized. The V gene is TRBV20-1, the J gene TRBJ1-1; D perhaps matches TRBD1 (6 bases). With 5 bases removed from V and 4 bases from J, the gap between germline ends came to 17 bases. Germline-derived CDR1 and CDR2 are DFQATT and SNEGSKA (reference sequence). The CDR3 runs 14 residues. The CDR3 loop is CSARRGASSTEAFF. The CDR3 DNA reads TGCAGTGCTCGCAGGGGCGCAAGTAGCACTGAAGCTTTCTTT.

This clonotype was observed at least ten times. CDR3 sequence (DNA): TGTGCCAGCAGCCGTGACAGGGTGGGATTCGTTTTCTTT. Encoded protein: CASSRDRVGFVFF. The chain carries TRBV7-2 and TRBJ1-1, with 7 bases aligning to TRBD1. CDR3 length equals 13 residues. Germline V gene sequence: CDR1 SGHTA, CDR2 FQGNSA. Unmatched junction bases numbered 13, after V lost 5 bases and J lost 13 bases.